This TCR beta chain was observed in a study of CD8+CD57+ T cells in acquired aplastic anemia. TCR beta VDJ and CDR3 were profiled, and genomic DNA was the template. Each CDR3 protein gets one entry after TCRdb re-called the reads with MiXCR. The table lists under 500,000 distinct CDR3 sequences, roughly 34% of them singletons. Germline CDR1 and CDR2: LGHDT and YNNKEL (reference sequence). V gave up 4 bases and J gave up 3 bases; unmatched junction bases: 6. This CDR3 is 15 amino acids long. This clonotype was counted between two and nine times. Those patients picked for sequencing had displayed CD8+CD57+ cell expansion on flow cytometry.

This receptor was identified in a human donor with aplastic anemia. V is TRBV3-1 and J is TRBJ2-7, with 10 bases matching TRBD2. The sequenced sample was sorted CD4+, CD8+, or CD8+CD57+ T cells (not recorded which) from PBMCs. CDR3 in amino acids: CASSPRTSGFYEQYF. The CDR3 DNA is TGTGCCAGCAGCCCACGGACTAGCGGATTCTACGAGCAGTACTTC.